This TCR beta chain was identified during a study of early T cells in non-severe SARS-CoV-2 infection. Study summary: With bulk RNA from unsorted whole blood as input, sequencing yielded unpaired chains.

As part of library construction, unique molecular identifiers were attached to individual cDNA molecules. MiXCR was run by TCRdb on the 5' RACE reads, yielding one entry per CDR3 protein. This table holds 50,000 to 60,000 distinct CDR3 sequences, approximately 10% found once. Trimming left V 5 bases short and J 0 bases short, with 11 bases between. Germline CDR1 MDHEN, CDR2 SYDVKM. This CDR3 contains 14 residues. The specimen was whole blood, collected at baseline. The receptor was derived from an adult who was a healthcare worker with PCR-confirmed SARS-CoV-2 infection or an uninfected control (not recorded which). The rearrangement joins TRBV28 to TRBJ2-7, with D perhaps matching TRBD2 (5 bases). CDR3 region: CASSADGLSYEQYF. As DNA, the CDR3 is TGTGCCAGCAGTGCGGACGGACTCTCCTACGAGCAGTACTTC.